Presented here are 17 T cell receptor beta chains from one specimen sequenced in a study of PD-1 blockade in classical Hodgkin lymphoma. Brentuximab vedotin exposure varied among the patients, all of whom had relapsed after autologous stem cell transplantation. Sequencing was performed with immunoSEQ multiplex PCR; in TCRdb, only in-frame clones are kept and a portion is missing. There are fewer than 4,500 clones in the sample; approximately 66% occur only once, and roughly 9.4% lies in the top ten. Sequences were derived from peripheral blood mononuclear cells (PBMCs), sampled before the second cycle of nivolumab. The receptor source for this set is a human donor with classical Hodgkin lymphoma.

The chain links TRBV2 to TRBJ2-5, with a tentative D call TRBD1 (6 bases). The CDR3 extends over 13 amino acids. Germline V CDR1 and CDR2: SNHLY, FYNNEI. V gave up 5 bases and J gave up 1 base, with 8 bases separating them. The DNA for the CDR3 is TGTGCCAGCAGTCGGGACACCCAAGAGACCCAGTACTTC. It translates to CASSRDTQETQYF.

In its sample, this clone was seen a few times. This chain joins TRBV10-3 and TRBJ1-1, with TRBD1 identical over 9 bases. In germline, CDR1 is ENHRY, CDR2 SYGVKD. CDR3 length: 14 residues. Trimming took 2 bases from V and 6 from J; bases not matched to a gene: 4. CDR3 sequence (DNA): TGTGCCATCAGTGAGCCGGACAGGGGCCCTGAAGCTTTCTTT. Its translation: CAISEPDRGPEAFF.

The rearrangement uses TRBV29-1 and TRBJ1-5, with no clear D. Looked up from germline, CDR1 is SQVTM and CDR2 is ANQGSEA. This CDR3 contains 14 residues. Trimming pared 4 bases from V and 5 bases from J, leaving 15 bases between. CDR3 in DNA: TGCAGCGTTGCTGTGGGTGGGAAAGATCAGCCCCAGCATTTT. It yields the protein CSVAVGGKDQPQHF.

The chain joins TRBV11-3 to TRBJ2-1, with D possibly TRBD1 on 5 matching bases. CDR3 length: 14 amino acids. In germline, CDR1 is SGHNT, CDR2 YENEEA. The V end lost 0 bases, the J end lost 10 bases, and 13 bases lay between the germline ends. CDR3 DNA: TGTGCCAGCAGCTTAGATCGGAGAAACAGGGAGCAGTTCTTC. Translation: CASSLDRRNREQFF.

V gene TRBV9 combines with J gene TRBJ2-3; no clear D gene. There are 14 residues in the CDR3. Trimming took 0 bases from V and 1 from J, leaving 6 bases between them. Germline V gene sequence: CDR1 SGDLS, CDR2 YYNGEE. The CDR3 nucleotides are TGTGCCAGCAGCGTAGGTCGGGGCACAGATACGCAGTATTTT. Protein sequence: CASSVGRGTDTQYF.

This clone has more than one count but fewer than ten. The rearrangement links TRBV7-2 to TRBJ2-1; 8 nucleotides align to TRBD2. The V segment lost 1 base and the J segment 4 bases; nucleotides outside the gene matches: 6. The CDR3 is 16 residues long. The germline CDR1 and CDR2 sequences are SGHTA and FQGNSA. Here the CDR3 reads CASSLETGGSYNEQFF. The CDR3 region has the DNA TGTGCCAGCAGCTTAGAAACGGGAGGGTCTTACAATGAGCAGTTCTTC.

Only a few counts were recorded for this clone. The J gene is TRBJ2-6, the V gene TRBV9; the match to TRBD1 covers 9 bases. CDR3 length: 18 amino acids. The junction had 10 bases not matched to a gene; V was cut back by 4 bases and J by 2 bases. Germline CDR1 reads SGDLS; CDR2 reads YYNGEE. The CDR3, as DNA: TGTGCCAGCAGCCCCCGGGGACAGGGAGTAGCTGGGGCCAACGTCCTGACTTTC. It encodes CASSPRGQGVAGANVLTF.

The rearrangement uses TRBV6-5 and TRBJ1-2, with D perhaps TRBD1 (5 bases). Per the germline V gene, CDR1 is MNHEY and CDR2 is SVGAGI. Between the trimmed V and J ends, which lost 0 bases and 6 bases, there was a span of 8 bases. The CDR3 loop spans 13 amino acids. The CDR3 nucleotides are TGTGCCAGCAGTTACTCCCAGGGAGATGGCTACACCTTC. Protein product: CASSYSQGDGYTF.

This clone is labeled as large. The chain joins TRBV4-3 to TRBJ2-7; 9 bases map to TRBD2. Germline CDR1 and CDR2: LGHNA and YSLEER. There are 19 residues in the CDR3. Germline trimming cut 4 bases from V and 4 bases from J; bases unmatched to any gene: 20. The CDR3: CASSRTRIGAGGPTYEQYF. The CDR3 DNA is TGCGCCAGCAGCCGAACGAGGATCGGGGCGGGAGGGCCTACATACGAGCAGTACTTC.

This clone has a handful of counts. CDR3 residues: CASSLDRVGYTF. In DNA form, the CDR3 reads TGTGCCAGCAGCTTAGACCGGGTAGGCTACACCTTC. The J gene is TRBJ1-2, the V gene TRBV7-9; D is unclear. Germline CDR1 SEHNR, CDR2 FQNEAQ (reference sequence). This CDR3 spans 12 amino acids. V was trimmed by 1 base and J by 8 bases, leaving 8 bases between them.

CDR3 nucleotide sequence: TGTGCCAGCTCACCAAGTAATAGGAGAACTTTCGGTCGGCCGGGGGAGGGCTACACCTTC. Its translation: CASSPSNRRTFGRPGEGYTF. The V call is TRBV18, the J call TRBJ1-2; a weak D match, TRBD1 (5 bases). From germline, CDR1 is KGHSH and CDR2 LQKENI. The CDR3 is 20 residues long. Trimming shortened V by 2 bases and J by 8 bases, and 33 bases separated the two germline ends.

This chain links TRBV10-1 with TRBJ2-6; D gene ambiguous. The CDR3 runs to 18 residues. V lost 4 bases, J lost 5 bases, and 21 bases lay in between. Germline V gives CDR1 WNHNN, CDR2 SYGVQD (reference sequence). The DNA for the CDR3 is TGCGCCAGCAGTGTCGCTACGATCGCACAAAGTCGGGCCAACGTCCTGACTTTC. Amino acid sequence: CASSVATIAQSRANVLTF.

There are a few counts of this clone. The chain carries TRBV4-3 and TRBJ2-5, with D perhaps assigned TRBD1 or TRBD2 (5 bases each). Trimming shortened V by 8 bases and J by 1 base, and 11 bases separated the two germline ends. Germline lookup yields CDR1 LGHNA and CDR2 YSLEER. The CDR3 is 13 residues long. This CDR3 is CASSARGQETQYF. The CDR3 DNA is TGCGCCAGCTCGGCGAGGGGCCAAGAGACCCAGTACTTC.

The V call is TRBV25-1, the J call TRBJ2-3, with 8 bases fitting TRBD1. The V gene's germline CDR1 is MGHDK and CDR2 SYGVNS. CDR3 length: 14 amino acids. The junction had 6 bases not matched to a gene; V was cut back by 6 bases and J by 4 bases. This CDR3 reads CASRRAGGADTQYF. In nucleotides, the CDR3 is TGTGCCAGCAGAAGAGCAGGGGGCGCAGATACGCAGTATTTT.

This clone has only a few counts. This chain connects TRBV19 to TRBJ2-3; D is ambiguous. Deletions cut 4 bases from V and 3 bases from J, with 17 bases between. The CDR3 totals 16 residues. The germline gives CDR1 LNHDA, CDR2 SQIVND (reference sequence). DNA of the CDR3: TGTGCCAGTAGTACCCGCGCCGGCGGTATGACAGATACGCAGTATTTT. Protein sequence: CASSTRAGGMTDTQYF.

This chain connects TRBV28 to TRBJ2-7, with 9 bases that match TRBD1. The CDR3 extends over 17 amino acids. Germline V gene lookup returns CDR1 MDHEN and CDR2 SYDVKM. V was pared by 6 bases and J by 2 bases, with 14 bases of the junction left unmatched. The CDR3: CASSPIQGTGWTYEQYF. CDR3 DNA sequence: TGTGCCAGCAGCCCAATCCAGGGGACAGGGTGGACCTACGAGCAGTACTTC. The variable domain in full, completed from reference TRBV28 and TRBJ2-7, reads DVKVTQSSRYLVKRTGEKVFLECVQDMDHENMFWYRQDPGLGLRLIYFSYDVKMKEKGDIPEGYSVSREKKERFSLILESASTNQTSMYLCASSPIQGTGWTYEQYFGPGTRLTVT.

The rearrangement joins TRBV27 to TRBJ2-7, with TRBD2 as a possible D gene (6 bases). V was pared by 6 bases and J by 1 base, with 13 bases between. CDR1 MNHEY and CDR2 SMNVEV come from the germline V gene (reference sequence). The CDR3 consists of 14 residues. The CDR3 nucleotides are TGTGCCAGCAGACCGGGACTTCTTTCCTACGAGCAGTACTTC. Amino acid sequence: CASRPGLLSYEQYF.